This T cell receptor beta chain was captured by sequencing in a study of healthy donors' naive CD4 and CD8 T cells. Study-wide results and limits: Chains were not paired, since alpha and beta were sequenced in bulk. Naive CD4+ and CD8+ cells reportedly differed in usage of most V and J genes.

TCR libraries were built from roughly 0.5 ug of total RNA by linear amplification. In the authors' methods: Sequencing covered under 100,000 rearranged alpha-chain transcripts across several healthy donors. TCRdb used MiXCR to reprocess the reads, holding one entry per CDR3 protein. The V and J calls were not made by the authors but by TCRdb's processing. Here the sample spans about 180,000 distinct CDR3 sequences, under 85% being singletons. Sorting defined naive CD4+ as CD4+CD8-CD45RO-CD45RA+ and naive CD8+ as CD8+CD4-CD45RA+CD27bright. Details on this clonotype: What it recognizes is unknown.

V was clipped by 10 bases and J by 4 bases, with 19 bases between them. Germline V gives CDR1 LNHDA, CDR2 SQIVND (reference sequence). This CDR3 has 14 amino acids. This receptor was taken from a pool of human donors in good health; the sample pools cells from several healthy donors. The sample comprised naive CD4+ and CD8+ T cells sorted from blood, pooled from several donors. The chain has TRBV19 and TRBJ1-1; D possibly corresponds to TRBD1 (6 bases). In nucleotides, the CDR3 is TGTGCCACCTCCGAGGGGGTTCCTATCACTGAAGCTTTCTTT. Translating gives CATSEGVPITEAFF.